The next 16 T cell receptor beta chains were all read from a single sample in a study of T cell repertoires in cytomegalovirus infection. TCRdb itself ran the reads through MiXCR, one entry per CDR3 protein. The sample includes a few hundred thousand distinct CDR3 sequences, approximately 26% of them seen just once. The sequenced material came from PBMCs. All receptors derive from a human donor in good health (CMV status not recorded). Some clones in this sample may be carry-over from other donors' samples.

The genes are TRBV20-1 and TRBJ1-1; D call uncertain. Germline loops: CDR1 DFQATT, CDR2 SNEGSKA (reference sequence). This CDR3 spans 14 amino acids. V lost 5 bases to trimming and J lost 4 bases, with 17 bases between them. The CDR3 DNA is TGCAGTGCTGATAGCCGTGCCTCGGTCACTGAAGCTTTCTTT. Translated, it gives CSADSRASVTEAFF.

The chain employs TRBV7-8 and TRBJ2-5; D may be TRBD1 (6 bases). Trimming took off 0 bases at V and 10 bases at J, with 18 bases between the two ends. Germline V gene lookup returns CDR1 SGHVS and CDR2 FQNEAQ. CDR3 length equals 15 residues. CDR3 residues: CASSLADRTWGSQYF. CDR3 bases: TGTGCCAGCAGCTTAGCTGACAGGACTTGGGGGAGCCAGTACTTC.

In regard to this clonotype: A read error is possible here, since a much larger clone lies one base away. The chain combines TRBV7-8 with TRBJ2-5; 13 bases match TRBD2. This CDR3 spans 16 amino acids. J gave up 8 bases and V 4 bases, and 10 bases lay outside the gene matches. Germline V gives CDR1 SGHVS, CDR2 FQNEAQ. The CDR3: CASSSKLAGGRDTQYF. For the CDR3, the DNA is TGTGCCAGCAGCTCAAAACTAGCGGGAGGGCGGGATACCCAGTACTTC. Full variable domain (remainder filled in from reference TRBV7-8 and TRBJ2-5): GAGVSQSPRYKVAKRGQDVALRCDPISGHVSLFWYQQALGQGPEFLTYFQNEAQLDKSGLPSDRFFAERPEGSVSTLKIQRTQQEDSAVYLCASSSKLAGGRDTQYFGPGTRLLVL.

This clonotype was counted a single time. V is TRBV7-8 and J is TRBJ2-5, with D hard to call. The V and J ends lost 2 bases and 4 bases respectively, with 8 bases between them. This CDR3 has 13 amino acids. CDR1 is SGHVS and CDR2 is FQNEAQ in the germline V gene. The CDR3 region has the DNA TGTGCCAGCAGCTTACTAGATATAGAGACCCAGTACTTC. This gives the protein CASSLLDIETQYF.

This rearrangement joins TRBV10-3 to TRBJ2-3; 9 bases fit TRBD2. Germline V gene data show CDR1 as ENHRY and CDR2 as SYGVKD. After removal of 4 bases from V and 2 bases from J, the junction contained 7 bases not matched to a gene. The CDR3 is made up of 16 amino acids. In nucleotides, the CDR3 is TGTGCCATCAGTGGGTCCAGCGGGAGGATCACAGATACGCAGTATTTT. Its translation is CAISGSSGRITDTQYF.

This chain connects TRBV12-3 or TRBV12-4 to TRBJ2-3; 8 bases map to TRBD2. The J segment lost 2 bases and the V segment lost 3 bases, leaving 7 bases of the junction unmatched. The CDR3 extends over 16 amino acids. DNA of the CDR3: TGTGCCAGCAGTTTGAGTCTAGCGGGTTACACAGATACGCAGTATTTT. The encoded protein is CASSLSLAGYTDTQYF.

The chain couples TRBV25-1 to TRBJ1-1; 11 bases match TRBD1. Trimming removed 4 bases from V and 3 bases from J; junction bases left unmatched: 1. The germline V gene has CDR1 MGHDK and CDR2 SYGVNS. CDR3 size: 14 residues. The CDR3 loop reads CASSGDRGDTEAFF. CDR3 DNA: TGTGCCAGCAGTGGGGACAGGGGGGACACTGAAGCTTTCTTT.

This clonotype was observed many times. The rearrangement uses TRBV7-2 and TRBJ1-1; D unresolved. The CDR3 covers 14 residues. With 0 bases removed from V and 1 base from J, the gap between germline ends came to 6 bases. Germline assignment: CDR1 SGHTA and CDR2 FQGNSA. CDR3 region: CASSLAYRNTEAFF. CDR3 sequence (DNA): TGTGCCAGCAGCTTAGCGTACAGGAACACTGAAGCTTTCTTT.

This sequence joins TRBV20-1 and TRBJ2-3; 10 bases line up with TRBD2. V lost 6 bases, J lost 5 bases, and 11 bases stayed unmatched. This CDR3 has 15 amino acids. Germline V gene data show CDR1 as DFQATT and CDR2 as SNEGSKA (reference sequence). CDR3 coding DNA: TGCAGTGCCGGTGGGCTAGCGGGAGCCGAAGATACGCAGTATTTT. Residues: CSAGGLAGAEDTQYF.

The rearrangement joins TRBV12-3 or TRBV12-4 to TRBJ2-7; D not certain. The CDR3 contains 15 residues. V gave up 1 base and J gave up 7 bases, with 17 bases separating them. For the CDR3, the DNA is TGTGCCAGCAGTTTAGGGGTAGAAGAACTACAGGAGCAGTACTTC. Protein product: CASSLGVEELQEQYF.

This clonotype was observed a few times. The J gene is TRBJ1-6, the V gene TRBV27; 8 nucleotides agree with TRBD1. The CDR3 spans 16 residues. Germline V gene data show CDR1 as MNHEY and CDR2 as SMNVEV (reference sequence). Trimming took 3 bases from V and 5 from J; bases not matched to a gene: 6. CDR3 sequence: CASSFDRGQNNSPLHF. The DNA for the CDR3 is TGTGCCAGCAGTTTCGACAGGGGCCAAAATAATTCACCCCTCCACTTT.

This clonotype was counted ten times or more. The chain combines TRBV7-8 with TRBJ2-7; tentatively, D is TRBD2 (7 bases). Looked up from germline, CDR1 is SGHVS and CDR2 is FQNEAQ. The length of the CDR3 is 18 residues. The V end lost 0 bases, the J end lost 2 bases, and 20 bases lay between the germline ends. The chain's CDR3 is CASSLAVGGGGPTYEQYF. The CDR3 DNA sequence: TGTGCCAGCAGCTTAGCTGTGGGGGGCGGGGGACCTACCTACGAGCAGTACTTC.

This clonotype has only a few counts. This rearrangement joins TRBV28 to TRBJ2-2; TRBD2 might be the D (6 bases). CDR1 and CDR2 (germline): MDHEN, SYDVKM. The CDR3 loop spans 15 amino acids. Trimming removed 9 bases at V and 5 bases at J, with 19 bases between. The chain's CDR3 is CASITPGLITGELFF. The CDR3 nucleotides read TGTGCCAGTATTACCCCGGGACTCATTACCGGGGAGCTGTTTTTT. The whole variable domain, filled in from reference TRBV28 and TRBJ2-2, reads DVKVTQSSRYLVKRTGEKVFLECVQDMDHENMFWYRQDPGLGLRLIYFSYDVKMKEKGDIPEGYSVSREKKERFSLILESASTNQTSMYLCASITPGLITGELFFGEGSRLTVL.

The chain has TRBV5-4 and TRBJ2-7; 9 bases align to TRBD1. With V trimmed by 0 bases and J by 4 bases, 8 bases remained unmatched. Per germline, CDR1 SGHNT and CDR2 YYREEE (reference sequence). This CDR3 spans 16 amino acids. Here the CDR3 reads CASSLGGTGGKYEQYF. CDR3 coding DNA: TGTGCCAGCAGCTTGGGGGGTACAGGGGGCAAGTACGAGCAGTACTTC.

For the CDR3, the DNA is TGTGCCAGCAGCCAAGAGGGATCCGGGTTGGGTGAGCAGTTCTTC. Protein sequence: CASSQEGSGLGEQFF. The J gene is TRBJ2-1, the V gene TRBV4-2; D is unclear. This CDR3 contains 15 residues. Germline V gene lookup returns CDR1 LGHNA and CDR2 YNFKEQ. V gave up 0 bases and J gave up 9 bases, with 15 bases separating them.

In its sample, this clonotype was seen once. The chain joins TRBV7-9 to TRBJ2-2, with 9 bases matching TRBD1. V shed 4 bases, J shed 5 bases, and the junction held 5 bases outside the gene matches. This CDR3 spans 15 amino acids. The germline V gene encodes CDR1 SEHNR and CDR2 FQNEAQ (reference sequence). For the CDR3, the DNA is TGTGCCAGCAGCTCGGGACAGGGAAAAACCGGGGAGCTGTTTTTT. Its translation is CASSSGQGKTGELFF. Looking up the rest from reference TRBV7-9 and TRBJ2-2 gives the full variable domain: DTGVSQNPRHKITKRGQNVTFRCDPISEHNRLYWYRQTLGQGPEFLTYFQNEAQLEKSRLLSDRFSAERPKGSFSTLEIQRTEQGDSAMYLCASSSGQGKTGELFFGEGSRLTVL.